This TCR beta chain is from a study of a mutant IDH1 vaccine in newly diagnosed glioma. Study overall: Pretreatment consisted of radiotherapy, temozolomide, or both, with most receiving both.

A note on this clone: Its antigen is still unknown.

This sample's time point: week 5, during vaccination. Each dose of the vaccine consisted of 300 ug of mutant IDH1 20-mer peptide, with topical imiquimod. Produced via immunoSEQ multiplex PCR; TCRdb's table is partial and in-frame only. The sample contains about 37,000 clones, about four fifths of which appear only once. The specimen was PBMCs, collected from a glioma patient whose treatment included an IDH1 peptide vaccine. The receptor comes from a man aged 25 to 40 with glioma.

The CDR3 coding sequence is TGTGCCAGTAGTATCCTCCGGGAATCCTACGAGCAGTACTTC. It translates to CASSILRESYEQYF. This chain uses TRBV19 with TRBJ2-7, with D tentatively TRBD2 (5 bases). The germline V gene encodes CDR1 LNHDA and CDR2 SQIVND (reference sequence). The CDR3 is 14 amino acids. V was trimmed by 3 bases and J by 1 base, leaving 10 bases between them.